These 19 T cell receptor beta chains originate from one sample sequenced in a study of tissue T cells after allogeneic stem cell transplantation. Sequenced by immunoSEQ multiplex PCR; TCRdb stores in-frame clones only, minus some. The sample shows roughly 30,000 clones, 85% of them seen only once. This specimen consisted of blood, obtained before transplantation. The origin of the receptors is a woman aged 18-49 years who later had graft-versus-host disease after an allogeneic stem cell transplant.

The genes are TRBV4-3 and TRBJ2-3; no clear D gene. Germline CDR1 LGHNA, CDR2 YSLEER. The CDR3 is made up of 14 amino acids. Trimming stripped 2 bases from V and 2 bases from J, with 8 bases between. CDR3 loop: CASSQYRNTDTQYF. CDR3 DNA: TGCGCCAGCAGCCAATACAGAAACACAGATACGCAGTATTTT.

The chain combines TRBV2 with TRBJ1-1; 7 nucleotides align to TRBD1. V dropped 6 bases and J dropped 3; count of bases not matched to a gene: 7. Germline CDR1 is SNHLY and CDR2 is FYNNEI. The CDR3 runs 14 residues. CDR3 region: CASRGQARDTEAFF. The CDR3 DNA follows: TGTGCCAGCAGAGGACAGGCGAGGGACACTGAAGCTTTCTTT.

This rearrangement joins TRBV2 to TRBJ2-5; 10 bases align to TRBD2. The J segment lost 4 bases and the V segment lost 6 bases, leaving 5 bases of the junction unmatched. The CDR3 loop spans 14 amino acids. In germline, CDR1 is SNHLY, CDR2 FYNNEI. CDR3 DNA: TGTGCCAGCAGCACAAGCGGGAGGGGAGAGACCCAGTACTTC. This sequence encodes CASSTSGRGETQYF.

This clone was recorded only once. The CDR3 DNA reads as TGTGCCAGCAGCTTAGCGGCAGTAACCTACGAGCAGTACTTC. As protein: CASSLAAVTYEQYF. The V gene is TRBV7-6, the J gene TRBJ2-7; unclear D gene. CDR3 length: 14 residues. V dropped 0 bases and J dropped 2 bases, with 8 bases sitting between them. Germline values: CDR1 SGHVS, CDR2 FNYEAQ.

The rearrangement uses TRBV5-6 and TRBJ1-1; perhaps TRBD1 as D (5 bases). The germline V gene encodes CDR1 SGHDT and CDR2 YYEEEE. The CDR3 has 13 amino acids. The V gene lost 3 bases and the J gene lost 3 bases, with 9 bases spanning the gap. The DNA of the CDR3 is TGTGCCAGCAGCTATCAGGGATACACTGAAGCTTTCTTT. Protein sequence: CASSYQGYTEAFF.

V gene TRBV7-9 combines with J gene TRBJ2-7; D is unresolved. Germline V gene lookup returns CDR1 SEHNR and CDR2 FQNEAQ (reference sequence). The CDR3 loop spans 15 amino acids. V was clipped by 5 bases and J by 4 bases, with 18 bases between them. The CDR3 nucleotides read TGTGCCAGCAGCACCCTCGGGCAGAATATATACGAGCAGTACTTC. Translation: CASSTLGQNIYEQYF.

Here the CDR3 reads CASSLEVGLNAGELFF. CDR3 bases: TGCGCCAGCAGCTTGGAGGTTGGTCTCAACGCCGGGGAGCTGTTTTTT. The chain carries TRBV5-1 and TRBJ2-2, with D unclear. The germline CDR1 and CDR2 sequences are SGHRS and YFSETQ. The V end lost 0 bases, the J end lost 6 bases, and 15 bases lay between the germline ends. This CDR3 is built from 16 residues.

The chain recombines TRBV4-1 with TRBJ2-3; D is perhaps TRBD2 (6 bases). Trimming shortened V by 1 base and J by 5 bases, and 10 bases separated the two germline ends. The germline V gene encodes CDR1 MGHRA and CDR2 YSYEKL. This CDR3 has 14 residues. The DNA for the CDR3 is TGCGCCAGCAGCCAAGTGCGGGGTATAGATACGCAGTATTTT. It encodes CASSQVRGIDTQYF.

V and J are TRBV7-3 and TRBJ2-5; D could derive from TRBD1 or TRBD2 (5 bases each). The end of the DNA is better explained by TRBJ2-7, so the J call may be wrong. Germline V gives CDR1 SGHTA, CDR2 FQGTGA. There are 14 residues in the CDR3. The CDR3 DNA sequence: TGTGCCAGCAGCCCGGGGACGGACTCCTACGAGCAGTACTTC. Its protein is CASSPGTDSYEQYF.

The gene calls are TRBV5-8 and TRBJ2-5; D gene uncertain. The ends were cut back, 0 bases at V and 5 bases at J, with 14 bases in the middle. Germline-derived CDR1 and CDR2 are SGHTS and YDEGEE. This CDR3 is built from 15 residues. CDR3 DNA: TGTGCCAGCAGCTTGGGTAGGGCCGCCAGGGAGACCCAGTACTTC. Its protein is CASSLGRAARETQYF.

The CDR3 loop reads CASSHRPGDPEAFF. CDR3 coding DNA: TGCGCCAGCAGCCATCGTCCAGGGGACCCTGAAGCTTTCTTT. The rearrangement links TRBV4-3 to TRBJ1-1, with a possible D match to TRBD1 (6 bases). Trimming shortened V by 3 bases and J by 6 bases, and 14 bases separated the two germline ends. CDR3 length: 14 residues. The V gene's germline CDR1 is LGHNA and CDR2 YSLEER.

The rearrangement joins TRBV6-2 or TRBV6-3 to TRBJ2-1; maybe TRBD2 (6 bases). The CDR3 is made up of 15 amino acids. Germline values: CDR1 MNHEY, CDR2 SVGEGT. V was shortened by 2 bases and J by 0 bases, with 8 bases between the two germline ends. CDR3 DNA: TGTGCCAGCAGTTACGGAGGGCGCTCCTACAATGAGCAGTTCTTC. Encoded protein: CASSYGGRSYNEQFF.

The rearrangement uses TRBV24-1 and TRBJ2-2; D possibly corresponds to TRBD1 (6 bases). This CDR3 has 16 residues. Germline-derived CDR1 and CDR2 are KGHDR and SFDVKD. V dropped 5 bases and J dropped 6 bases, with 18 bases sitting between them. CDR3 nucleotide sequence: TGTGCCACCAGTGGTTGCCGGGACACCGGAGCCGGGGAGCTGTTTTTT. This translates into CATSGCRDTGAGELFF.

This clone was seen only once. This chain joins TRBV6-5 and TRBJ2-5; TRBD2 might be the D (5 bases). Germline-derived CDR1 and CDR2 are MNHEY and SVGAGI. The V end lost 6 bases, the J end lost 4 bases, and 18 bases lay between the germline ends. The CDR3 spans 15 residues. The CDR3 DNA reads TGTGCCAGCAGCCTCGCTCCTAGCTCTCTAGAGACCCAGTACTTC. Residues: CASSLAPSSLETQYF.

Only a few counts were recorded for this clone. J is TRBJ2-7 and V is TRBV19, with 7 positions matching TRBD2. Germline lookup yields CDR1 LNHDA and CDR2 SQIVND (reference sequence). The V and J ends lost 5 bases and 3 bases, in that order; junction bases with no gene match: 10. The CDR3 length is 15 residues. CDR3 sequence: CASSPPGGLHYEQYF. Here the CDR3 DNA reads TGTGCCAGTAGTCCGCCCGGGGGACTACACTACGAGCAGTACTTC.

The rearrangement links TRBV19 to TRBJ2-3; maybe TRBD1 (6 bases). The V end lost 7 bases, the J end lost 3 bases, and 11 bases lay between the germline ends. CDR1 and CDR2 (germline): LNHDA, SQIVND (reference sequence). The CDR3 totals 13 residues. The CDR3 sequence is CASKGRGTDTQYF. Here the CDR3 DNA reads TGTGCCAGTAAGGGCAGGGGTACAGATACGCAGTATTTT.

In this sample, this clone turned up a few times. This rearrangement joins TRBV11-1 to TRBJ2-5; D gene ambiguous. Trimming pared 3 bases from V and 1 base from J, leaving 9 bases between. Looked up from germline, CDR1 is SGHAT and CDR2 is FQDESV (reference sequence). The CDR3 has 14 residues. The chain's CDR3 is CASSFGQGQETQYF. The DNA for the CDR3 is TGTGCCAGCAGCTTCGGTCAAGGCCAAGAGACCCAGTACTTC.

The V gene is TRBV28, the J gene TRBJ1-2, with D possibly being TRBD1 (5 bases). Trimming pared 5 bases from V and 4 bases from J, leaving 17 bases between. The CDR3 has 15 amino acids. Looked up from germline, CDR1 is MDHEN and CDR2 is SYDVKM. For the CDR3, the DNA is TGTGCCAGCAGTCAAGATCCGGGACGGATCTATGGCTACACCTTC. Translated: CASSQDPGRIYGYTF.

This clone has just a few counts. V gene TRBV14 combines with J gene TRBJ1-1, with a tentative D call TRBD1 (6 bases). The CDR3 is 14 residues long. V was shortened by 1 base and J by 10 bases, with 16 bases between the two germline ends. Germline assignment: CDR1 SGHDN and CDR2 FVKESK. The CDR3 loop reads CASSQVAGTPGAFF. Written as DNA, the CDR3 is TGTGCCAGCAGCCAAGTGGCGGGGACACCCGGAGCTTTCTTT.